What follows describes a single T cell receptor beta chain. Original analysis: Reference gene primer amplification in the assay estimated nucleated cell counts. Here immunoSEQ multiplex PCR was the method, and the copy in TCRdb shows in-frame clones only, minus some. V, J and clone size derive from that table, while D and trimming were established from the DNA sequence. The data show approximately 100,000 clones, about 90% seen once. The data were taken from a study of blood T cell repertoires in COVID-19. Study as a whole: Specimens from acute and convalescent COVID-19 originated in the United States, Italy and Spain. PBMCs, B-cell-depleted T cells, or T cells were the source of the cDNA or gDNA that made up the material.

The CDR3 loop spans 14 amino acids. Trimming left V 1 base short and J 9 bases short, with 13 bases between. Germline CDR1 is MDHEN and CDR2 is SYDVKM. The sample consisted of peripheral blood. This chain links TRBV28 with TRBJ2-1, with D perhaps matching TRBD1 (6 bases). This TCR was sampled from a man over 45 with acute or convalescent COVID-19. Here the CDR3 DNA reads TGTGCCAGCAGTTTATTATCTCAGGGGACTGAGCAGTTCTTC. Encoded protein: CASSLLSQGTEQFF.